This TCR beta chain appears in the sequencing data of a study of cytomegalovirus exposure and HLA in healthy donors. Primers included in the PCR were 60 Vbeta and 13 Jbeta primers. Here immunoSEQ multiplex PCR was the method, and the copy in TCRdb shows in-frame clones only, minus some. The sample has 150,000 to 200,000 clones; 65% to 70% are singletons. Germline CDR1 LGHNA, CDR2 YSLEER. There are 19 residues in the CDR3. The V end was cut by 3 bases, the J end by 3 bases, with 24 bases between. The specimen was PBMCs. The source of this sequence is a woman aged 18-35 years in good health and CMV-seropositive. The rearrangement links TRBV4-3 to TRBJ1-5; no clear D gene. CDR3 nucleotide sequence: TGCGCCAGCAGCCACATAAAAAAGGGAAAGAGGGTCCCCAATCAGCCCCAGCATTTT. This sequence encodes CASSHIKKGKRVPNQPQHF.